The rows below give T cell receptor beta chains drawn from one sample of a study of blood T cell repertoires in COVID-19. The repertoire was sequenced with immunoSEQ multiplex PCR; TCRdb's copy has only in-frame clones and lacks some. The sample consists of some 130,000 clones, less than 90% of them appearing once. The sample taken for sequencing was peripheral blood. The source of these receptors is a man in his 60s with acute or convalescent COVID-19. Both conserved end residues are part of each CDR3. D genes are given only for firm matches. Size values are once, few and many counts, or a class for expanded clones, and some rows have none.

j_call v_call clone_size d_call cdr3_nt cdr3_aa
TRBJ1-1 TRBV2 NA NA TGTGCCAGCACGAGGGAAGCGAACACTGAAGCTTTCTTT CASTREANTEAFF
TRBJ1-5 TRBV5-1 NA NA TGCGCCAGCAGCTTGGGGGCGGCAGGGAATCAGCCCCAGCATTTT CASSLGAAGNQPQHF
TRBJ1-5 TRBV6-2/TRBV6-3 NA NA TGTGCCAGCAGCCCCTCGGGGGGAGGGGGTCAGCCCCAGCATTTT CASSPSGGGGQPQHF
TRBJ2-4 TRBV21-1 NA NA TGTGCCAGCAGCAAAGAAGGGGACAGGGGCCGAAATAGGACTAGCGGGAGTGAAGGAAACATTCAGTACTTC CASSKEGDRGRNRTSGSEGNIQYF
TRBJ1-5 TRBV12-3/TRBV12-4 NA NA TGTGCCAGCAGTCTACTTAGCAATCAGCCCCAGCATTTT CASSLLSNQPQHF
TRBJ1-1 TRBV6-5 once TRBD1 TGTGCCAGCAGTCGACAGGGGGCGAGGAACACTGAAGCTTTCTTT CASSRQGARNTEAFF
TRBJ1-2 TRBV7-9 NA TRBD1 TGTGCCAGCAGCCCCCGGACAGGAGGCCTTGGCTACACCTTC CASSPRTGGLGYTF
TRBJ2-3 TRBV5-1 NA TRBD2 TGCGCCAGCAGCCGGACTAGCGGGAGCAGCACAGATACGCAGTATTTT CASSRTSGSSTDTQYF
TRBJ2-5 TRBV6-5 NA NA TGTGCCAGCAGTTACTCCCAGGGGTCAGAGACCCAGTACTTC CASSYSQGSETQYF
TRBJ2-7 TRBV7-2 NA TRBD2 TGTGCCAGCAGCACCCAACTAGCGGGTCCAACCTCCGGGAACTACGAGCAGTACTTC CASSTQLAGPTSGNYEQYF
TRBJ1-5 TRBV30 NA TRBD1 TGTGCCTGGAGTGTACGGACAGGGAACCAGCCCCAGCATTTT CAWSVRTGNQPQHF
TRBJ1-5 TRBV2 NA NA TGTGCCAGTGGAGTCAATCAGCCCCAGCATTTT CASGVNQPQHF
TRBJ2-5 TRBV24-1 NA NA TGTGCCACCAGTGATGTGGGACTCCAAGAGACCCAGTACTTC CATSDVGLQETQYF
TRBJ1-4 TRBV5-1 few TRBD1 TGCGCCAGCAGCTTGGGACAGGGGATGGCTAGTGGAGAAAAACTGTTTTTT CASSLGQGMASGEKLFF
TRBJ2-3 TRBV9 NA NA TGTGCCAGCAGCGCCGAGGTACCCAAGGGGACAGATACGCAGTATTTT CASSAEVPKGTDTQYF
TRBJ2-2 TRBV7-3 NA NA TGTGCCAGCAGCTTACACGGGGGCACCGGGGAGCTGTTTTTT CASSLHGGTGELFF
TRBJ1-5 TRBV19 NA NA TGTGCCAGTCAGTGGAGGGGAGATAGCAATCAGCCCCAGCATTTT CASQWRGDSNQPQHF
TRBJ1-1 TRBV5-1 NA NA TGCGCCAGCAGCTACCGTTCGGAGGCCTTGAACACTGAAGCTTTCTTT CASSYRSEALNTEAFF
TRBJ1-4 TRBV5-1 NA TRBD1 TGCGCCAGCAGCTCTGGACAGGCCCCTACCTATAATGAAAAACTGTTTTTT CASSSGQAPTYNEKLFF
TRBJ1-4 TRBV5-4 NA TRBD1 TGTGCCAGCAGCTTGGGGCAGGGGGACGAAAAACTGTTTTTT CASSLGQGDEKLFF
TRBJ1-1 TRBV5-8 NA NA TGTGCCAGCAGTCTCACGCAGTGGAACACTGAAGCTTTCTTT CASSLTQWNTEAFF
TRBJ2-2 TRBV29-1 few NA TGCAGCGTTGGCGGGGGCCTCGGGGGCGGGGAGCTGTTTTTT CSVGGGLGGGELFF
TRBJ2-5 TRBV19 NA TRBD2 TGTGCCAGTAGTATAGCGGGGGGGCCGGGATTGGAGACCCAGTACTTC CASSIAGGPGLETQYF
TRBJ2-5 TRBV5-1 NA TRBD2 TGCGCCAGCAGCACAGGACTAGCGGGTCAACAAGAGACCCAGTACTTC CASSTGLAGQQETQYF
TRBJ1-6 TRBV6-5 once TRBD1 TGTGCCAGCAGTTACTCGGGCAGGGGGCGGAATTCACCCCTCCACTTT CASSYSGRGRNSPLHF
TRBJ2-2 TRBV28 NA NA TGTGCCAGCAACAAACAGGGGAACACCGGGGAGCTGTTTTTT CASNKQGNTGELFF
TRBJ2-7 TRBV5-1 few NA TGCGCCAGCAGCTTGAACAGGTTATACGAGCAGTACTTC CASSLNRLYEQYF
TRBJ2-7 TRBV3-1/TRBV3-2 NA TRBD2 TGTGCCAGCACCATGGGACTAGACCATAACGAGCAGTACTTC CASTMGLDHNEQYF
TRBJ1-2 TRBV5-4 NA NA TGTGCCAGCAGCCGAGGGCCACGGGAGGGCTACACCTTC CASSRGPREGYTF
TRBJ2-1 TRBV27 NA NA TGTGCCAGCAACACTGCGGGCTCAAAGCAGTTCTTC CASNTAGSKQFF
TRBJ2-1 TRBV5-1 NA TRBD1 TGCGCCAGCAGCTTGGCCCCTTTACAGGGGACGAATGAGCAGTTCTTC CASSLAPLQGTNEQFF
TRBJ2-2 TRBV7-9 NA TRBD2 TGTGCCAGCAGCTTCCACGGACTAGCGGGGGGGAACGGGGAGCTGTTTTTT CASSFHGLAGGNGELFF
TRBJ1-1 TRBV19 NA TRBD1 TGTGCCAGTAGTATGGGGACAGGTACTGAAGCTTTCTTT CASSMGTGTEAFF
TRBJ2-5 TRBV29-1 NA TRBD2 TGCAGCGCAGGGACTAACCAAGAGACCCAGTACTTC CSAGTNQETQYF
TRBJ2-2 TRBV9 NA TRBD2 TGTGCCAGCAGCGTTACCCTTAGCGGGGCGGGGACCGGGGAGCTGTTTTTT CASSVTLSGAGTGELFF
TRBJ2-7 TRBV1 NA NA TGCACCAGCAGCCAAGCATCAGTCTCCTACGAGCAGTACTTC CTSSQASVSYEQYF
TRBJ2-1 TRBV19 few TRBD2 TGTGCCAGTTGGCGGGGGAATGAGCAGTTCTTC CASWRGNEQFF
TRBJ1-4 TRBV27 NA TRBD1 TGTGCCAGCAAAAATTCCGGGACAGTTGAAAAACTGTTTTTT CASKNSGTVEKLFF
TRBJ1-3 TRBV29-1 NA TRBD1 TGCAGCGCCGGACAGGGGGGCGGAAACACCATATATTTT CSAGQGGGNTIYF
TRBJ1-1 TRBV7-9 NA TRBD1 TGTGCCAGCAGCGGACGGACAGGGGGTCGGACTGAAGCTTTCTTT CASSGRTGGRTEAFF
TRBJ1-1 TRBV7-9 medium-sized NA TGTGCCAGCAGCTTAACAGCGCCCGGAGGTGAAGCTTTCTTT CASSLTAPGGEAFF
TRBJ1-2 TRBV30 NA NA TGTGCCTGGAGTGTATTAGGGGCTGGCTACACCTTC CAWSVLGAGYTF
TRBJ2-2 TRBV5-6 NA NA TGTGCCAGCAGCTTGGGTAGAACCGGGGAGCTGTTTTTT CASSLGRTGELFF
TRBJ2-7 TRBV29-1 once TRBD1 TGCAGCGTTGTTGATCCGGGACAGGGATACGAGCAGTACTTC CSVVDPGQGYEQYF
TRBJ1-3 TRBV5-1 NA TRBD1 TGCGCCAGCAGCTTGGCCGGGACAGCCTCTGGAAACACCATATATTTT CASSLAGTASGNTIYF
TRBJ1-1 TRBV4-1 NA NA TGCGCCAGCAGCCAAGGGGGCCTCCTGAGCTCTGAAGCTTTCTTT CASSQGGLLSSEAFF
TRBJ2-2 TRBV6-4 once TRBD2 TGTGCCAGCAGTCCGGAACTAGCGGGGACCGGGGAGCTGTTTTTT CASSPELAGTGELFF
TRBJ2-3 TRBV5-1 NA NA TGCGCCAGCAGCTTGACAGGCACAGATACGCAGTATTTT CASSLTGTDTQYF
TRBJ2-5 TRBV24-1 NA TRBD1 TGTGCCACCAGTGATCTGACAGGGGGCGTGAAGACCCAGTACTTC CATSDLTGGVKTQYF